These T cell receptor beta chains were read from a single sample in a study of CD8 T cells in ankylosing spondylitis. TCRdb called the 5' RACE reads again in MiXCR, with one record for every CDR3 protein. The table lists fewer than 550,000 distinct CDR3 sequences, under 5.5% of them singletons, with under 4.5% in the top ten. The sequenced sample was blood, either unsorted or a sorted T cell fraction (not recorded which). The receptor set was obtained from a male donor with ankylosing spondylitis. CDR3s include the opening cysteine and the closing phenylalanine or tryptophan. Each record gives: J gene, clone size, D gene, V gene, CDR3 DNA, CDR3 protein. A D gene is named only where the DNA matches it firmly. Clone size is shown for a subset of rows, as once, few, many or a class of expanded clone.

j_call: TRBJ1-2; clone_size: NA; d_call: NA; v_call: TRBV5-5; cdr3_nt: TGTGCCAGCAGCTCCCGCGCGGGGGTGCGGAACTATGGCTACACCTTC; cdr3_aa: CASSSRAGVRNYGYTF
j_call: TRBJ1-1; clone_size: many; d_call: NA; v_call: TRBV7-9; cdr3_nt: TGTGCCAGCAGCACCAGGGGCGGCATGAACACTGAAGCTTTCTTT; cdr3_aa: CASSTRGGMNTEAFF
j_call: TRBJ2-2; clone_size: many; d_call: NA; v_call: TRBV27; cdr3_nt: TGTGCCAGCAGTCCGTTGGCGGGGCCTCTTACAAACACCGGGGAGCTGTTTTTT; cdr3_aa: CASSPLAGPLTNTGELFF
j_call: TRBJ1-2; clone_size: many; d_call: NA; v_call: TRBV29-1; cdr3_nt: TGCAGCGTTGGATCACCGAACTATGGCTACACCTTC; cdr3_aa: CSVGSPNYGYTF
j_call: TRBJ2-7; clone_size: many; d_call: NA; v_call: TRBV15; cdr3_nt: TGTGCCACCAGCAGATTTAGGGTGGACGAGCAGTACTTC; cdr3_aa: CATSRFRVDEQYF
j_call: TRBJ2-3; clone_size: many; d_call: NA; v_call: TRBV4-1; cdr3_nt: TGCGCCAGCAGCCAAGATCGGTTAGATACGCAGTATTTT; cdr3_aa: CASSQDRLDTQYF
j_call: TRBJ2-3; clone_size: few; d_call: NA; v_call: TRBV28; cdr3_nt: TGTGCCAGCAGTTCCCGGGGAGACGCAGATACGCAGTATTTT; cdr3_aa: CASSSRGDADTQYF
j_call: TRBJ2-7; clone_size: many; d_call: TRBD1; v_call: TRBV7-2; cdr3_nt: TGTGCCAGCAGCCTGGGACAGGTATTTTACGAGCAGTACTTC; cdr3_aa: CASSLGQVFYEQYF
j_call: TRBJ2-5; clone_size: many; d_call: NA; v_call: TRBV5-1; cdr3_nt: TGCGCCAGCAGCTTGGGCGCGGATGAGACCCAGTACTTC; cdr3_aa: CASSLGADETQYF
j_call: TRBJ2-3; clone_size: many; d_call: NA; v_call: TRBV24-1; cdr3_nt: TGTGCCACCAGTGATTCTACAGGGTCAGATACGCAGTATTTT; cdr3_aa: CATSDSTGSDTQYF
j_call: TRBJ2-5; clone_size: many; d_call: NA; v_call: TRBV4-3; cdr3_nt: TGCGCCAGCAGCCAAGCCGGCATAATATGGGGCCAAGAGACCCAGTACTTC; cdr3_aa: CASSQAGIIWGQETQYF
j_call: TRBJ2-5; clone_size: many; d_call: NA; v_call: TRBV6-2/TRBV6-3; cdr3_nt: TGTGCCAGCAGCTGGGGGTCCCAGTACTTC; cdr3_aa: CASSWGSQYF
j_call: TRBJ1-2; clone_size: many; d_call: NA; v_call: TRBV6-2/TRBV6-3; cdr3_nt: TGTGCCAGCAGTTTTGGAATCTATGGCTACACCTTC; cdr3_aa: CASSFGIYGYTF
j_call: TRBJ1-2; clone_size: many; d_call: TRBD1; v_call: TRBV5-1; cdr3_nt: TGCGCCAGCAGCCTCGTTTATGGCGGACAGGGGAACTATGGCTACACCTTC; cdr3_aa: CASSLVYGGQGNYGYTF
j_call: TRBJ2-1; clone_size: many; d_call: TRBD2; v_call: TRBV7-2; cdr3_nt: TGTGCCAGCAGTTATACGCGGACTAGCGGGAGATATGAGCAGTTCTTC; cdr3_aa: CASSYTRTSGRYEQFF
j_call: TRBJ2-7; clone_size: many; d_call: NA; v_call: TRBV4-3; cdr3_nt: TGCGCCAGCAGCTATGGTCTGAACTACGAGCAGTACTTC; cdr3_aa: CASSYGLNYEQYF
j_call: TRBJ2-1; clone_size: many; d_call: TRBD2; v_call: TRBV20-1; cdr3_nt: TGCAGTGCTCAACTAGCGGAGATCTACAATGAGCAGTTCTTC; cdr3_aa: CSAQLAEIYNEQFF
j_call: TRBJ2-2; clone_size: NA; d_call: NA; v_call: TRBV20-1; cdr3_nt: TGCAGTGCCCGGGTTATACTCACCGGGGAGCTGTTTTTT; cdr3_aa: CSARVILTGELFF
j_call: TRBJ2-3; clone_size: many; d_call: TRBD2; v_call: TRBV28; cdr3_nt: TGTGCCACCAGGACTAGCGGGAGCTTAACCGTGGCAGATACGCAGTATTTT; cdr3_aa: CATRTSGSLTVADTQYF
j_call: TRBJ1-4; clone_size: NA; d_call: TRBD1; v_call: TRBV20-1; cdr3_nt: TGCAGTGCGTTCCCGGGACAGGGGATGAAAGGAACTAATGAAAAACTGTTTTTT; cdr3_aa: CSAFPGQGMKGTNEKLFF
j_call: TRBJ2-1; clone_size: NA; d_call: TRBD2; v_call: TRBV6-2/TRBV6-3; cdr3_nt: TGTGCCAGCAGTTCACCGACTCGGGGGGGCCCCACTCTTAGCTCCTACAATGAGCAGTTCTTC; cdr3_aa: CASSSPTRGGPTLSSYNEQFF
j_call: TRBJ2-5; clone_size: many; d_call: NA; v_call: TRBV29-1; cdr3_nt: TGCAGCGTTCGGCCGGGGCCGCAAGAGACCCAGTACTTC; cdr3_aa: CSVRPGPQETQYF
j_call: TRBJ2-2; clone_size: many; d_call: NA; v_call: TRBV20-1; cdr3_nt: TGCAGTGCTAGTGTTGGAATTGGGGCCGGGGAGCTGTTTTTT; cdr3_aa: CSASVGIGAGELFF
j_call: TRBJ2-3; clone_size: many; d_call: NA; v_call: TRBV24-1; cdr3_nt: TGTGCCACCAGGACTTCCTCAGATACGCAGTATTTT; cdr3_aa: CATRTSSDTQYF
j_call: TRBJ1-6; clone_size: many; d_call: NA; v_call: TRBV4-3; cdr3_nt: TGCGCCAGCAGCCATGACACCTATAATTCACCCCTCCACTTT; cdr3_aa: CASSHDTYNSPLHF
j_call: TRBJ1-4; clone_size: many; d_call: NA; v_call: TRBV20-1; cdr3_nt: TGCAGTGCTGTAAAACCCCGGAGTAGTGATGAAAAACTGTTTTTT; cdr3_aa: CSAVKPRSSDEKLFF
j_call: TRBJ2-2; clone_size: many; d_call: TRBD1; v_call: TRBV29-1; cdr3_nt: TGCAGCGCCTTCTTAGGGACAGGGTACACCGGGGAGCTGTTTTTT; cdr3_aa: CSAFLGTGYTGELFF
j_call: TRBJ2-7; clone_size: many; d_call: TRBD2; v_call: TRBV25-1; cdr3_nt: TGTGCCAGCAGTGCCCTTGGGGGCGGGGGGAAGTACGAGCAGTACTTC; cdr3_aa: CASSALGGGGKYEQYF
j_call: TRBJ2-3; clone_size: many; d_call: TRBD2; v_call: TRBV20-1; cdr3_nt: TGCAGTGCTAGCGCGGGGGGTAGCACAGATACGCAGTATTTT; cdr3_aa: CSASAGGSTDTQYF
j_call: TRBJ2-3; clone_size: many; d_call: NA; v_call: TRBV11-1; cdr3_nt: TGTGCCAGCAGCCCGACACGGGGTAGTTTCCGGGGCACAGATACGCAGTATTTT; cdr3_aa: CASSPTRGSFRGTDTQYF
j_call: TRBJ1-3; clone_size: many; d_call: NA; v_call: TRBV20-1; cdr3_nt: TGCAGTGCTAGTGCCACTCAGTCTGGAAACACCATATATTTT; cdr3_aa: CSASATQSGNTIYF
j_call: TRBJ1-2; clone_size: many; d_call: NA; v_call: TRBV5-1; cdr3_nt: TGCGCCAGCAGCTTGCAGGGGCCATACGGCTACACCTTC; cdr3_aa: CASSLQGPYGYTF
j_call: TRBJ2-7; clone_size: many; d_call: TRBD1; v_call: TRBV6-6; cdr3_nt: TGTGCCAGCAGTCAGGACAGGGTCGAGCAGTACTTC; cdr3_aa: CASSQDRVEQYF
j_call: TRBJ1-1; clone_size: NA; d_call: NA; v_call: TRBV18; cdr3_nt: TGTGCCAGCTCACGGCCACCGAATTCAGGGGTGAACACTGAAGCTTTCTTT; cdr3_aa: CASSRPPNSGVNTEAFF
j_call: TRBJ1-5; clone_size: many; d_call: NA; v_call: TRBV5-1; cdr3_nt: TGCGCCAGCAGCTTGGTCCCGAATCAGCCCCAGCATTTT; cdr3_aa: CASSLVPNQPQHF
j_call: TRBJ2-7; clone_size: many; d_call: NA; v_call: TRBV18; cdr3_nt: TGTGCCAGCTCACCATTTCCACAATTTTACGAGCAGTACTTC; cdr3_aa: CASSPFPQFYEQYF
j_call: TRBJ2-7; clone_size: NA; d_call: NA; v_call: TRBV27; cdr3_nt: TGTGCCAGCGGCTCGGTTACCTACGAGCAGTACTTC; cdr3_aa: CASGSVTYEQYF
j_call: TRBJ2-1; clone_size: many; d_call: NA; v_call: TRBV20-1; cdr3_nt: TGCAGTGCAGAGGCTAGCGTTCCCAATGAGCAGTTCTTC; cdr3_aa: CSAEASVPNEQFF
j_call: TRBJ1-6; clone_size: many; d_call: NA; v_call: TRBV12-3/TRBV12-4; cdr3_nt: TGTGCCAGCAGTTTGGATCGTTATTCACCCCTCCACTTT; cdr3_aa: CASSLDRYSPLHF
j_call: TRBJ1-5; clone_size: few; d_call: NA; v_call: TRBV27; cdr3_nt: TGTGCCAGCAGGGGGGGTGGAGCGTTCCAGCCCCAGCATTTT; cdr3_aa: CASRGGGAFQPQHF
j_call: TRBJ2-5; clone_size: many; d_call: NA; v_call: TRBV20-1; cdr3_nt: TGCAGTGCTAGAGGGACAGAGGGGACCCAGTACTTC; cdr3_aa: CSARGTEGTQYF
j_call: TRBJ2-3; clone_size: many; d_call: NA; v_call: TRBV20-1; cdr3_nt: TGCAGTGCGTTCCTCCCAGATACGCAGTATTTT; cdr3_aa: CSAFLPDTQYF
j_call: TRBJ1-5; clone_size: many; d_call: TRBD1; v_call: TRBV6-1; cdr3_nt: TGTGCCAGCACTATGACAGGGGTAGAGGAGAAGCCCCAGCATTTT; cdr3_aa: CASTMTGVEEKPQHF
j_call: TRBJ2-2; clone_size: many; d_call: NA; v_call: TRBV24-1; cdr3_nt: TGTGCCACCAGTGACACCGGGGAGCTGTTTTTT; cdr3_aa: CATSDTGELFF
j_call: TRBJ2-2; clone_size: few; d_call: TRBD2; v_call: TRBV7-2; cdr3_nt: TGTGCCAGCAGCTTATGGGGACTACTGAACACCGGGGAGCTGTTTTTT; cdr3_aa: CASSLWGLLNTGELFF
j_call: TRBJ1-5; clone_size: many; d_call: TRBD1; v_call: TRBV5-6; cdr3_nt: TGTGCCAGCAGCCTACAGGGGGCTACGTTGCATTTT; cdr3_aa: CASSLQGATLHF
j_call: TRBJ2-7; clone_size: many; d_call: TRBD1; v_call: TRBV20-1; cdr3_nt: TGCAGTGCAGGGGACAGCTACGAGCAGTACTTC; cdr3_aa: CSAGDSYEQYF
j_call: TRBJ2-5; clone_size: many; d_call: TRBD2; v_call: TRBV20-1; cdr3_nt: TGCAGTGCTAGAGTAGCGGGAGCCCGAGAGACCCAGTACTTC; cdr3_aa: CSARVAGARETQYF
j_call: TRBJ2-3; clone_size: many; d_call: TRBD2; v_call: TRBV7-2; cdr3_nt: TGTGCCAGCAGCCAACTAGCGGATACGCAGTATTTT; cdr3_aa: CASSQLADTQYF
j_call: TRBJ2-3; clone_size: many; d_call: TRBD2; v_call: TRBV9; cdr3_nt: TGTGCCAGCAGCTCCGGGACTAGCGTAGGAGATACGCAGTATTTT; cdr3_aa: CASSSGTSVGDTQYF
j_call: TRBJ2-3; clone_size: few; d_call: TRBD2; v_call: TRBV11-2; cdr3_nt: TGTGCCAGCAGCCCTAGCGGGGCTAGCACAGATACGCAGTATTTT; cdr3_aa: CASSPSGASTDTQYF